This T cell receptor (beta chain) was sequenced for a study of breast tumors, draining lymph nodes, adjacent tissues. Notes on this clonotype: Its antigen remains unknown.

Study outcomes and limitations: The lymph node origin of tumor T cells was framed as consistent with a hypothesis, not demonstrated. Findings are consistent with lymph node origin and intratumoral expansion of most tumor T cells.

Each CDR3 protein gets one entry after TCRdb re-called the multiplex PCR reads with MiXCR. Here the sample spans some 230,000 distinct CDR3 sequences, 30% to 35% being singletons. Axillary draining lymph nodes of breast cancer patients supplied the node samples. This CDR3 contains 14 residues. Germline CDR1 reads LNHDA; CDR2 reads SQIVND (reference sequence). The trim removed 4 bases at V and 9 bases at J, leaving 11 bases unmatched. The V and J genes are TRBV19 and TRBJ2-5, with 7 bases identical to TRBD1. Sequencing used axillary lymph node tissue. The sequence came from a female donor with breast cancer. Some clones in this sample may be carry-over from other donors' samples. CDR3 nucleotide sequence: TGTGCCAGTAGTAATACAGGGGTGGATCAGCCCCAGTACTTC. This sequence encodes CASSNTGVDQPQYF.